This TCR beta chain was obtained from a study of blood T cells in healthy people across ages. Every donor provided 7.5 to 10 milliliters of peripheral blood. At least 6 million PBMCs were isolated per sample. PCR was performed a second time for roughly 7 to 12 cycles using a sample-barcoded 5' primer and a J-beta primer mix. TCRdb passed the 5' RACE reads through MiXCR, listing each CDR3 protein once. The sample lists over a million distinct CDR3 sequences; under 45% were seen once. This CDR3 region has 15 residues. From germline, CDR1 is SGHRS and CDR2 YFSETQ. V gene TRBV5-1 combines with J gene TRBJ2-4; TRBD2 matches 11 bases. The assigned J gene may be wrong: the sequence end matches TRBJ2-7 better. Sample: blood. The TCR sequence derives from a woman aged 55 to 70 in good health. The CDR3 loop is CASSDTSGGPDEQYF. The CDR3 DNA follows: TGCGCCAGCAGCGATACTAGCGGGGGCCCCGACGAGCAGTACTTC.